This is a list of T cell receptor beta chains from one sample in a study of blood T cell repertoires in COVID-19. Profiling relied on immunoSEQ multiplex PCR, and the TCRdb table lists in-frame clones only, not all of them. The sample lists about 400,000 clones, about 90% occurring once. The sequencing sample was made of PBMCs or T cells enriched from blood (not recorded which). Source of these receptors: a woman aged 30 to 39 who had recovered from COVID-19. Both conserved end residues are part of each CDR3. The D gene is left open where the match is weak. The size of a clone is reported for some rows only, either as once, few or many, or as a class for expanded clones.

CDR3: CASSLRQANEKLFF
DNA: TGTGCCAGCAGCTTAAGACAGGCGAATGAAAAACTGTTTTTT
length: 14
J: TRBJ1-4
V: TRBV7-9
D: -
size: -

CDR3: CASSSSFNYGYTF
DNA: TGTGCCAGCAGTTCTTCTTTTAACTATGGCTACACCTTC
length: 13
J: TRBJ1-2
V: TRBV12-3/TRBV12-4
D: -
size: -

CDR3: CASMSRGTGGSEQYF
DNA: TGTGCCAGCATGTCCCGTGGGACAGGGGGCAGCGAGCAGTACTTC
length: 15
J: TRBJ2-7
V: TRBV3-1/TRBV3-2
D: TRBD1
size: few

CDR3: CASFSGTGSSREQYF
DNA: TGTGCCAGCTTTTCCGGGACAGGGTCCTCACGTGAGCAGTACTTC
length: 15
J: TRBJ2-7
V: TRBV28
D: TRBD1
size: -

CDR3: CADKRGTGELFF
DNA: TGTGCCGACAAAAGGGGCACCGGGGAGCTGTTTTTT
length: 12
J: TRBJ2-2
V: TRBV5-3
D: -
size: few

CDR3: CASRRQPGLVEQYF
DNA: TGTGCCAGTCGCAGACAGCCAGGTTTAGTCGAGCAGTACTTC
length: 14
J: TRBJ2-7
V: TRBV19
D: -
size: -

CDR3: CASSRGTGSNSPLHF
DNA: TGTGCCAGCAGCCGAGGGACAGGGAGTAATTCACCCCTCCACTTT
length: 15
J: TRBJ1-6
V: TRBV3-1/TRBV3-2
D: TRBD1
size: -

CDR3: CASSSQVPGQGVNTEAFF
DNA: TGCGCCAGCAGCTCCCAAGTCCCGGGACAGGGAGTGAACACTGAAGCTTTCTTT
length: 18
J: TRBJ1-1
V: TRBV5-1
D: TRBD1
size: once

CDR3: CASSKQGLVDGYTF
DNA: TGTGCCAGCAGTAAACAGGGTCTGGTCGATGGCTACACCTTC
length: 14
J: TRBJ1-2
V: TRBV25-1
D: -
size: -

CDR3: CASSLVLGARTNEKLFF
DNA: TGTGCCAGTAGCCTGGTTCTGGGGGCGAGAACTAATGAAAAACTGTTTTTT
length: 17
J: TRBJ1-4
V: TRBV19
D: -
size: few

CDR3: CASSLAGRYSYEQYF
DNA: TGTGCCAGCAGCTTAGCGGGGAGGTACTCCTACGAGCAGTACTTC
length: 15
J: TRBJ2-7
V: TRBV7-2
D: -
size: -

CDR3: CATSRGVRQPQHF
DNA: TGTGCCACCAGCAGAGGGGTGAGGCAGCCCCAGCATTTT
length: 13
J: TRBJ1-5
V: TRBV15
D: -
size: -

CDR3: CSGGGAGALTEAFF
DNA: TGCAGCGGAGGGGGGGCAGGGGCGTTGACTGAAGCTTTCTTT
length: 14
J: TRBJ1-1
V: TRBV29-1
D: -
size: -

CDR3: CATSRTGTSVYEQYF
DNA: TGTGCCACCAGCAGGACCGGGACTAGCGTCTACGAGCAGTACTTC
length: 15
J: TRBJ2-7
V: TRBV15
D: TRBD2
size: -

CDR3: CASSDPPSGLNEQFF
DNA: TGTGCCAGCAGTGACCCACCTAGCGGGCTCAATGAGCAGTTCTTC
length: 15
J: TRBJ2-1
V: TRBV6-4
D: TRBD2
size: -

CDR3: CASSFPRTNEQFF
DNA: TGTGCCAGCAGCTTTCCTCGGACTAACGAGCAGTTCTTC
length: 13
J: TRBJ2-1
V: TRBV5-7
D: -
size: -

CDR3: CASSQASGLSYNEQFF
DNA: TGTGCCAGCAGCCAAGCCAGCGGGCTTTCCTACAATGAGCAGTTCTTC
length: 16
J: TRBJ2-1
V: TRBV4-2
D: -
size: -

CDR3: CSARKEGEQFF
DNA: TGCAGTGCTAGAAAGGAGGGTGAGCAGTTCTTC
length: 11
J: TRBJ2-1
V: TRBV20-1
D: -
size: -

CDR3: CASSDNGVSTGELFF
DNA: TGCGCCAGCAGTGACAACGGGGTTAGCACCGGGGAGCTGTTTTTT
length: 15
J: TRBJ2-2
V: TRBV10-2
D: -
size: once

CDR3: CASSLFSGDRTYEQYF
DNA: TGTGCCAGCAGTTTATTTTCCGGAGACAGGACCTACGAGCAGTACTTC
length: 16
J: TRBJ2-7
V: TRBV27
D: -
size: once

CDR3: CASSPKTGRAEKLFF
DNA: TGTGCCAGCAGCCCCAAGACAGGGCGGGCTGAAAAACTGTTTTTT
length: 15
J: TRBJ1-4
V: TRBV3-1/TRBV3-2
D: TRBD1
size: few

CDR3: CASSQDQGNQPQHF
DNA: TGTGCCAGCAGCCAAGATCAGGGTAATCAGCCCCAGCATTTT
length: 14
J: TRBJ1-5
V: TRBV4-2
D: -
size: -

CDR3: CASSQDARNNEQFF
DNA: TGCGCCAGCAGCCAAGATGCTAGAAACAATGAGCAGTTCTTC
length: 14
J: TRBJ2-1
V: TRBV4-1
D: -
size: once

CDR3: CASSVTGTSGYNEQFF
DNA: TGTGCCAGCAGCGTAACCGGGACTAGCGGATACAATGAGCAGTTCTTC
length: 16
J: TRBJ2-1
V: TRBV7-3
D: TRBD2
size: -

CDR3: CASSERARGNEKLFF
DNA: TGTGCCAGCAGTGAAAGGGCCAGGGGGAATGAAAAACTGTTTTTT
length: 15
J: TRBJ1-4
V: TRBV2
D: TRBD1
size: -

CDR3: CSVEPGQGSNVLTF
DNA: TGCAGCGTGGAACCGGGACAGGGGTCCAACGTCCTGACTTTC
length: 14
J: TRBJ2-6
V: TRBV29-1
D: TRBD1
size: -

CDR3: CASYSTSRGYF
DNA: TGTGCCAGTTACTCCACCTCTAGGGGGTACTTC
length: 11
J: TRBJ2-7
V: TRBV2
D: -
size: -

CDR3: CASSQVPSDAEQFF
DNA: TGTGCCAGCAGCCAAGTGCCTAGTGATGCTGAGCAGTTCTTC
length: 14
J: TRBJ2-1
V: TRBV3-1/TRBV3-2
D: -
size: -

CDR3: CASSQGGTGPNTGELFF
DNA: TGTGCCAGCAGCCAAGGGGGGACAGGGCCGAACACCGGGGAGCTGTTTTTT
length: 17
J: TRBJ2-2
V: TRBV14
D: TRBD1
size: -

CDR3: CASSDRVVGQPQHF
DNA: TGCGCCAGCAGTGACAGGGTCGTGGGTCAGCCCCAGCATTTT
length: 14
J: TRBJ1-5
V: TRBV10-2
D: -
size: -

CDR3: CASSVWTGSTEAFF
DNA: TGTGCCAGCTCCGTCTGGACAGGGTCCACTGAAGCTTTCTTT
length: 14
J: TRBJ1-1
V: TRBV7-9
D: TRBD1
size: -

CDR3: CASSPQGTVNTEAFF
DNA: TGTGCCAGCTCACCACAAGGGACAGTAAACACTGAAGCTTTCTTT
length: 15
J: TRBJ1-1
V: TRBV18
D: TRBD1
size: -

CDR3: CATSDLAGHFARSSYEQYF
DNA: TGTGCCACCAGTGATTTAGCAGGACACTTCGCCAGGAGCTCCTACGAGCAGTACTTC
length: 19
J: TRBJ2-7
V: TRBV24-1
D: -
size: -

CDR3: CASSQDRDRYYEQYF
DNA: TGCGCCAGCAGCCAAGACCGGGACAGATACTACGAGCAGTACTTC
length: 15
J: TRBJ2-7
V: TRBV4-1
D: TRBD1
size: -

CDR3: CASSQDFGGSSYNEQFF
DNA: TGTGCCAGCAGCCAAGACTTCGGCGGGAGCTCCTACAATGAGCAGTTCTTC
length: 17
J: TRBJ2-1
V: TRBV4-2
D: TRBD2
size: -

CDR3: CASSDNSYEQYF
DNA: TGCGCCAGCAGTGACAACTCCTACGAGCAGTACTTC
length: 12
J: TRBJ2-7
V: TRBV10-1
D: -
size: -

CDR3: CASSPGTVQETQYF
DNA: TGTGCCAGCAGCCCTGGGACAGTTCAAGAGACCCAGTACTTC
length: 14
J: TRBJ2-5
V: TRBV5-8
D: TRBD1
size: -

CDR3: CASSSSGTGAQETQYF
DNA: TGTGCCAGCAGCTCCTCCGGGACAGGGGCCCAAGAGACCCAGTACTTC
length: 16
J: TRBJ2-5
V: TRBV7-9
D: TRBD1
size: -

CDR3: CASSQGAPGQGSAFF
DNA: TGTGCCAGCAGCCAAGGGGCCCCGGGTCAGGGCTCAGCTTTCTTT
length: 15
J: TRBJ1-1
V: TRBV3-1/TRBV3-2
D: -
size: once

CDR3: CATRAGTSNTDTQYF
DNA: TGTGCCACCAGAGCCGGGACTAGTAACACAGATACGCAGTATTTT
length: 15
J: TRBJ2-3
V: TRBV24-1
D: TRBD2
size: -

CDR3: CASSLRGTQYF
DNA: TGTGCCAGCAGCTTAAGGGGGACCCAGTACTTC
length: 11
J: TRBJ2-5
V: TRBV11-2
D: -
size: -

CDR3: CASSPSPDRGNYGYTF
DNA: TGTGCCAGCAGCCCGTCCCCGGACAGGGGGAACTATGGCTACACCTTC
length: 16
J: TRBJ1-2
V: TRBV7-9
D: TRBD1
size: -

CDR3: CASSRGLAGDYNEQFF
DNA: TGTGCCAGCAGCAGGGGACTAGCGGGGGACTACAATGAGCAGTTCTTC
length: 16
J: TRBJ2-1
V: TRBV5-6
D: TRBD2
size: -

CDR3: CASSLAGTGNEKLFF
DNA: TGTGCCAGCAGCTTAGCTGGGACAGGGAATGAAAAACTGTTTTTT
length: 15
J: TRBJ1-4
V: TRBV7-6
D: TRBD1
size: -

CDR3: CASSESRGGGLAGELFF
DNA: TGTGCCAGCAGTGAATCGCGAGGGGGCGGGTTGGCCGGGGAGCTGTTTTTT
length: 17
J: TRBJ2-2
V: TRBV25-1
D: TRBD1
size: -

CDR3: CASSPRAGRVDEQFF
DNA: TGTGCCAGCAGTCCCAGGGCAGGGAGGGTGGATGAGCAGTTCTTC
length: 15
J: TRBJ2-1
V: TRBV6-5
D: TRBD2
size: -

CDR3: CASRQGYGYTF
DNA: TGTGCCAGCAGACAGGGGTATGGCTACACCTTC
length: 11
J: TRBJ1-2
V: TRBV12-3/TRBV12-4
D: TRBD1
size: -

CDR3: CAISPGQGVGYTF
DNA: TGTGCCATCAGTCCGGGACAGGGGGTCGGCTACACCTTC
length: 13
J: TRBJ1-2
V: TRBV10-3
D: TRBD1
size: -